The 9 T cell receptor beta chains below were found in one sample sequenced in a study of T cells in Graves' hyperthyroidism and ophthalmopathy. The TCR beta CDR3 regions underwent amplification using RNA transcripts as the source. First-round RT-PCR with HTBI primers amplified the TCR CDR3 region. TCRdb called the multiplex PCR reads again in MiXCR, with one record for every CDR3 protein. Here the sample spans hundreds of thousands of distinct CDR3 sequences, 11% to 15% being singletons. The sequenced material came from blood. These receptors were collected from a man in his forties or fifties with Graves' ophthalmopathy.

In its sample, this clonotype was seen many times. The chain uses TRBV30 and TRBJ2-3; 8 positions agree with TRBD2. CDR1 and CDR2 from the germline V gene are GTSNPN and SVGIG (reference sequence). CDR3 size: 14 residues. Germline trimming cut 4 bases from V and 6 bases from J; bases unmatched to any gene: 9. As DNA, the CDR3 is TGTGCCTGGACCCATGACCGGGAGGGGGATACGCAGTATTTT. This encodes CAWTHDREGDTQYF.

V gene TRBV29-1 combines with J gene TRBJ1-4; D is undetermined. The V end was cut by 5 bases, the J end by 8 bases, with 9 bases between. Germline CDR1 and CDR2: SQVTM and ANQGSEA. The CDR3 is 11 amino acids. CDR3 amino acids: CSVLSGEKLFF. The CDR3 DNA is TGCAGCGTTTTGTCAGGAGAAAAACTGTTTTTT.

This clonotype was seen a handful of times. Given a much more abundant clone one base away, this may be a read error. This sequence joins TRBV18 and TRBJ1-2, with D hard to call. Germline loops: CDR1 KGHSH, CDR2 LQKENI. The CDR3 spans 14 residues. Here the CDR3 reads CAGSPPGQSYGYTF. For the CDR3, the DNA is TGTGCCGGCTCACCACCCGGGCAAAGCTATGGCTACACCTTC.

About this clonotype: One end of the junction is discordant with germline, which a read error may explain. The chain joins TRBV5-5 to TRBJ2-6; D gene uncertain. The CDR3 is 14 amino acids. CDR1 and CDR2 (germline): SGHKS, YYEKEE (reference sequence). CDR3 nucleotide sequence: TGTGCCAGCAGCTTGGAATACTGGGCCAACGTCCTAACTTTC. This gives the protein CASSLEYWANVLTF.

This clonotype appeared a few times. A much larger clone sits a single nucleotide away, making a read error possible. This CDR3 is CASSLSLYSNQPQHF. DNA for the CDR3: TGTGCCAGCAGTTTAAGCCTGTATAGCAATCAGCCCCAGCATTTT. This chain links TRBV28 with TRBJ1-5; no clear D gene. Germline V gene data show CDR1 as MDHEN and CDR2 as SYDVKM. The CDR3 contains 15 residues. Trimming took 2 bases from V and 0 from J, leaving 8 bases between them.

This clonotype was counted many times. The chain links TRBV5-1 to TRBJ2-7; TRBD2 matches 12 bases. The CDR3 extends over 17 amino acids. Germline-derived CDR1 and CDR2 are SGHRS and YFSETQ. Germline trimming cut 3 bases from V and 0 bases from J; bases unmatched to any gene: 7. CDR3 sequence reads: CASSSGLAGTSSYEQYF. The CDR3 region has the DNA TGCGCCAGCAGCTCGGGACTAGCGGGTACGAGCTCCTACGAGCAGTACTTC.

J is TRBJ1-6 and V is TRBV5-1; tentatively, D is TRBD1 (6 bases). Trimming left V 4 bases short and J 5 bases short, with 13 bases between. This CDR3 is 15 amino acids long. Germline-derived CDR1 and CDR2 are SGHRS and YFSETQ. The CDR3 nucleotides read TGCGCCAGCAGCCTAGGGGACACCGATAATTCACCCCTCCACTTT. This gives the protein CASSLGDTDNSPLHF.

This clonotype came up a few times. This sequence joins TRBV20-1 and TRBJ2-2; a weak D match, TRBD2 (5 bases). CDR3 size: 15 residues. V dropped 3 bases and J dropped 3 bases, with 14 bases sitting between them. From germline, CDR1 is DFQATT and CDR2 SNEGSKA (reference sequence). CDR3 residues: CSARVFGEYTGELFF. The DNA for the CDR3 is TGCAGTGCTAGGGTGTTCGGGGAGTACACCGGGGAGCTGTTTTTT.

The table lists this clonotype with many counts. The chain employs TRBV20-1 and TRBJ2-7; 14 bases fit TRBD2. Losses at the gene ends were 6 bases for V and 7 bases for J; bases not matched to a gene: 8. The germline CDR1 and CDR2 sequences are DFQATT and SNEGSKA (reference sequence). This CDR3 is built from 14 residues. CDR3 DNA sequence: TGCAGTGCGACGACTAGCGGGAGGGCCAGAGAGCAGTACTTC. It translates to CSATTSGRAREQYF.